The entry below gives a single T cell receptor (beta chain) sequence along with its context. Its specificity is unknown. The sample originates from a study of Ad26.COV2.S vaccination and SARS-CoV-2 variants. The protocol was immunoSEQ multiplex PCR, while the TCRdb copy is restricted to in-frame clones and leaves out a portion. This sample has 350,000 to 450,000 clones; about 92% occur once, and the top ten carry under 4%. CDR1 and CDR2 (germline): MNHEY, SVGAGI. The CDR3 has 13 residues. Deletions cut 8 bases from V and 6 bases from J, with 13 bases between. General study results and limits: Placebo recipients had lower spike-specific TCR breadth than vaccine recipients.

The TCR was taken from a human donor who had recovered from COVID-19. The sequencing here drew on peripheral blood, taken after recovery from COVID-19. The chain links TRBV6-5 to TRBJ2-2; D gene unclear. In DNA, the CDR3 is TGTGCCAGCGCAGTCGCTGGGTCCGGGGAGCTGTTTTTT. This sequence encodes CASAVAGSGELFF.